This T cell receptor (beta chain) was recorded in a study of blood T cell repertoires in COVID-19 (dated by TCRdb to the early 2020s). Study-wide context: The collaborator samples originated in the United States, Italy and Spain and spanned the acute and convalescent phases of COVID-19. The prospective study material was composed of cDNA or gDNA derived from T cells, B-cell-depleted T cells, or PBMCs. Subjects who had been exposed to COVID-19, were actively infected with it, or had recovered from it provided the deeply sampled blood TCRbeta repertoires that made up the dataset. The repertoires were released in a freely available public database intended as a resource for research on the immune response to SARS-CoV-2. Samples came from the ongoing ImmuneRACE study (first 160 participants) plus 1,254 subjects from 6 global collaborators. Nearly every sample came with metadata listing a de-identified subject ID, COVID-19 status, age in years and sex. HLA class I and class II types, where available, came from metadata supplied by the sample provider rather than from assay-based typing. Summary of the overall study and its limitations: Clinical and demographic metadata were provided uncurated, with the amount varying by source and participant.

TCRbeta CDR3 regions were amplified from genomic DNA by means of the immunoSEQ Assay, a bias-controlled multiplex PCR. Concerning the study's data processing: Nucleated cell counts per sample were estimated from amplification of reference gene primers within the assay. To quantify the absolute abundance of each unique TCRbeta CDR3 rearrangement, sequence reads were collapsed and filtered. For each sample, productive Simpson clonality was calculated as the square root of Simpson's diversity index over productive rearrangements. In its TCRdb copy, this immuneACCESS table keeps in-frame sequences only and misses some clones. Where compared with another copy, unresolved V genes explain less than half of these, and the others have no known cause. The V and J calls and the clone size are those of that table, but D and trimming were determined from the DNA. This sample comprises approximately 150,000 clones, 70% to 90% of them detected only once. Of the sample, about 2.5% is held by the ten largest clones.

Whole blood was collected in K2EDTA tubes by collaborating institutions according to the institutions' own protocols. For TCRbeta analysis, collaborators shipped samples as frozen whole blood, isolated PBMCs, or DNA extracted from either of those sample types. Concerning this clone itself: This clone's antigen is unknown. No base qualities exist here, and no much larger clone lies one base off it.

The sample comprised peripheral blood. This receptor was identified in a human donor with acute or convalescent COVID-19. The donor label of this sample is uncertain.

The bases read TGTGCCAGCAGCATCGGTGAGGGTGTAAACACTGAAGCTTTCTTT. Its protein is CASSIGEGVNTEAFF. The sequence joins TRBV5-4 to TRBJ1-1, with the D gene too uncertain to name. From its cysteine to its phenylalanine, the CDR3 spans 15 amino acids. Left in the record is the CDR3 DNA by itself, 45 bases read in frame from the first base. CDR1 and CDR2 (SGHNT, YYREEE) derive from the germline V gene (reference sequence). The junction carries 15 bases between V and J, which are trimmed by 4 bases and 2 bases respectively.